Listed here are 22 T cell receptor beta chains from one sample, sequenced in a study of blood T cell repertoires in COVID-19. Assay: immunoSEQ multiplex PCR; the TCRdb copy retains only in-frame clones and omits some. The data hold about 380,000 clones, with 85% observed a single time. Sample: peripheral blood. The receptors were gathered from a woman aged 18-29 years with acute or convalescent COVID-19.

The rearrangement joins TRBV2 to TRBJ2-5; 8 positions match TRBD1. CDR3 length: 14 amino acids. In germline, CDR1 is SNHLY, CDR2 FYNNEI. V gave up 5 bases and J gave up 5 bases; unmatched junction bases: 7. CDR3 protein: CASSPQGVGETQYF. The CDR3 bases are TGTGCCAGCAGTCCACAGGGGGTTGGGGAGACCCAGTACTTC.

The chain employs TRBV6-5 and TRBJ1-5, with D hard to call. Germline values: CDR1 MNHEY, CDR2 SVGAGI. The CDR3 sequence is 14 residues long. V gave up 2 bases and J gave up 7 bases, with 12 bases separating them. The CDR3 DNA reads as TGTGCCAGCAGTTACAGAGGGTCGAGACAGCCCCAGCATTTT. As protein: CASSYRGSRQPQHF.

The V and J genes are TRBV27 and TRBJ2-1; perhaps TRBD2 as D (6 bases). CDR1 is MNHEY, CDR2 SMNVEV, per germline (reference sequence). Trimming pared 5 bases from V and 8 bases from J, leaving 16 bases between. The CDR3 has 14 amino acids. The CDR3 coding sequence is TGTGCCAGCAGTCCACCCCGGACTATCGATGAGCAGTTCTTC. Translation: CASSPPRTIDEQFF.

CDR3 sequence reads: CASRMDRGQGKLFF. The DNA for the CDR3 is TGTGCCAGTAGGATGGACAGGGGTCAAGGAAAACTGTTTTTT. This chain uses TRBV19 with TRBJ1-4; TRBD1 matches at 9 bases. There are 14 residues in the CDR3. J gave up 10 bases and V 6 bases, and 9 bases lay outside the gene matches. In germline, CDR1 is LNHDA, CDR2 SQIVND (reference sequence).

The chain joins TRBV28 to TRBJ1-5; possibly TRBD1 for D (6 bases). The germline V and J ends were trimmed by 6 bases and 3 bases, with 12 bases remaining between them. The CDR3 sequence is 14 residues long. From germline, CDR1 is MDHEN and CDR2 SYDVKM. The DNA of the CDR3 is TGTGCCAGCAGGCCCGGGGGGGCCAATCAGCCCCAGCATTTT. This codes for CASRPGGANQPQHF.

V and J are TRBV28 and TRBJ2-5; D may be TRBD2 (5 bases). The CDR3 length is 13 residues. V was pared by 3 bases and J by 5 bases, with 10 bases between. From germline, CDR1 is MDHEN and CDR2 SYDVKM. The DNA of the CDR3 is TGTGCCAGCAGTTTTGCGGGTCGGGAGACCCAGTACTTC. Translated, it gives CASSFAGRETQYF.

The chain uses TRBV7-3 and TRBJ2-7, with D perhaps matching TRBD2 (5 bases). Germline CDR1 and CDR2: SGHTA and FQGTGA. The V end was cut by 5 bases, the J end by 6 bases, with 11 bases between. This CDR3 has 12 residues. The CDR3 DNA sequence: TGTGCCAGCAGCGCCGGGATCGGCGAGCAGTACTTC. This encodes CASSAGIGEQYF.

This clone has just one count. Written as DNA, the CDR3 is TGTGCCAGCAGTAGTCGGGAGAATTATAATTCACCCCTCCACTTT. Encoded protein: CASSSRENYNSPLHF. The chain is built from TRBV7-2 and TRBJ1-6, with D uncertain. Trimming removed 6 bases at V and 4 bases at J, with 13 bases between. Germline CDR1 SGHTA, CDR2 FQGNSA. This CDR3 has 15 residues.

Comments on this clone: Compared with germline, one end of the junction differs, possibly owing to a read error. This chain joins TRBV2 and TRBJ2-5, with no clear D. The CDR3 is 11 residues long. Germline CDR1 reads SNHLY; CDR2 reads FYNNEI. This CDR3 reads CASRARQVQNF. The CDR3 DNA reads TGTGCCAGCAGGGCTCGGCAGGTCCAGAACTTC.

J is TRBJ2-7 and V is TRBV9, with 15 positions matching TRBD2. Germline V lookup: CDR1 SGDLS, CDR2 YYNGEE. CDR3 length: 18 residues. The J segment lost 6 bases and the V segment lost 4 bases, leaving 14 bases of the junction unmatched. CDR3 nucleotide sequence: TGTGCCAGCAGCCAGGGACTAGCGGGAGGATTTTTCCAGGGCGAGCAGTACTTC. Amino acids: CASSQGLAGGFFQGEQYF.

This sequence joins TRBV28 and TRBJ2-7, with 7 bases lining up with TRBD1. This CDR3 has 14 amino acids. Trimming removed 4 bases from V and 3 bases from J; junction bases left unmatched: 6. Germline values: CDR1 MDHEN, CDR2 SYDVKM. The CDR3 DNA is TGTGCCAGCAGTTCGGGACAGAAGTTCTACGAGCAGTACTTC. This translates into CASSSGQKFYEQYF.

The rearrangement links TRBV10-3 to TRBJ1-1; 7 bases fit TRBD1. The CDR3 sequence is 15 residues long. J lost 1 base, V lost 0 bases, and 2 bases had no gene match. In germline, CDR1 is ENHRY, CDR2 SYGVKD. CDR3 sequence reads: CAISESAGGNTEAFF. The DNA of the CDR3 is TGTGCCATCAGTGAGTCGGCAGGGGGGAACACTGAAGCTTTCTTT.

V and J are TRBV5-4 and TRBJ1-6; unclear D gene. CDR1 is SGHNT and CDR2 is YYREEE in the germline V gene (reference sequence). The CDR3 is made up of 14 amino acids. V shed 0 bases and J shed 8 bases, with 9 bases lying between them. The CDR3 spells CASSLASFDSPLHF. CDR3 nucleotides: TGTGCCAGCAGCTTGGCCTCCTTCGATTCACCCCTCCACTTT. Full variable domain (missing parts from reference TRBV5-4 and TRBJ1-6): ETGVTQSPTHLIKTRGQQVTLRCSSQSGHNTVSWYQQALGQGPQFIFQYYREEENGRGNFPPRFSGLQFPNYSSELNVNALELDDSALYLCASSLASFDSPLHFGNGTRLTVT.

The chain employs TRBV6-5 and TRBJ2-7; possible D gene TRBD2, 6 bases. V was clipped by 6 bases and J by 5 bases, with 17 bases between them. Germline V CDR1 and CDR2: MNHEY, SVGAGI. The CDR3 extends over 14 amino acids. CDR3 sequence reads: CASSPAGRYHEQYF. CDR3 DNA sequence: TGTGCCAGCAGCCCCGCGGGAAGATACCACGAGCAGTACTTC.

The V and J genes are TRBV7-2 and TRBJ2-7; D perhaps matches TRBD2 (7 bases). V was trimmed by 5 bases and J by 4 bases, leaving 18 bases between them. The germline V gene has CDR1 SGHTA and CDR2 FQGNSA. This CDR3 has 15 residues. CDR3 nucleotides: TGTGCCAGCAGCCCAGAGAGGGGGGGGTTTTACGAGCAGTACTTC. This gives the protein CASSPERGGFYEQYF.

This chain connects TRBV5-6 to TRBJ1-4; a possible D gene is TRBD1 (5 bases). V dropped 4 bases and J dropped 4 bases, with 17 bases sitting between them. Germline V gene sequence: CDR1 SGHDT, CDR2 YYEEEE. The CDR3 loop spans 16 amino acids. The CDR3 DNA reads TGTGCCAGCAGCCGCCCAGCCGGGGGGAATAATGAAAAACTGTTTTTT. This gives the protein CASSRPAGGNNEKLFF.

This rearrangement joins TRBV3-1 (or the pseudogene TRBV3-2) to TRBJ2-1; 8 bases fit TRBD2. CDR1 and CDR2 from the germline V gene are LGHDT and YNNKEL (reference sequence). The CDR3 consists of 14 residues. J gave up 9 bases and V 1 base, and 5 bases lay outside the gene matches. The CDR3 coding sequence is TGTGCCAGCAGCCAAGTCCCAGCGGGGGTTGAGCAGTTCTTC. It is translated as CASSQVPAGVEQFF.

The chain employs TRBV29-1 and TRBJ1-1, with unresolved D. The CDR3 totals 12 residues. Trimming cost V 7 bases and J 5 bases, with 14 bases left between them. Looked up from germline, CDR1 is SQVTM and CDR2 is ANQGSEA. The CDR3 nucleotides read TGCAGCGCACTGGCGGGGTTAACTGAAGCTTTCTTT. Protein: CSALAGLTEAFF.

The chain combines TRBV28 with TRBJ1-1, with 7 bases lining up with TRBD1. The CDR3 consists of 14 residues. Germline V gene lookup returns CDR1 MDHEN and CDR2 SYDVKM. Trimming took 6 bases from V and 6 from J; bases not matched to a gene: 10. This CDR3 is CASSLPGTASEAFF. The CDR3 DNA reads TGTGCCAGCAGCCTACCCGGGACAGCCTCTGAAGCTTTCTTT.

V is TRBV29-1 and J is TRBJ1-5, with D perhaps TRBD1 (6 bases). The CDR3 runs 13 residues. V was shortened by 6 bases and J by 5 bases, with 14 bases between the two germline ends. CDR1 is SQVTM, CDR2 ANQGSEA, per germline. The CDR3 DNA sequence: TGCAGCGTGGGCACAGGGACCCATCAGCCCCAGCATTTT. It translates to CSVGTGTHQPQHF.

The chain uses TRBV11-2 and TRBJ1-1; D is unclear. CDR3 size: 11 residues. V lost 5 bases and J 3 bases, leaving 4 bases between the germline ends. CDR1 SGHAT and CDR2 FQNNGV come from the germline V gene. CDR3: CASSRHTEAFF. The CDR3 bases are TGTGCCAGCAGCCGTCACACTGAAGCTTTCTTT.

The rearrangement joins TRBV18 to TRBJ2-3, with D maybe TRBD1 (6 bases). This CDR3 region has 12 residues. V lost 4 bases to trimming and J lost 5 bases, with 7 bases between them. The V gene's germline CDR1 is KGHSH and CDR2 LQKENI. CDR3 coding DNA: TGTGCCAGCTCACAGGGGGAAGATACGCAGTATTTT. Residues: CASSQGEDTQYF.